This TCR beta chain was profiled in a study of T cells in Graves' hyperthyroidism and ophthalmopathy. Findings of the study overall: Among thyroid clonotypes expanded above 0.001, most also appeared in blood.

Uncontrolled infection, other autoimmune disease, pregnancy or lactation excluded patients. Concerning this clonotype itself: Its antigen is not known.

Amplification targeted TCR beta CDR3 regions from RNA transcripts. TCR CDR3 regions were first amplified by RT-PCR with HTBI primers. One entry per CDR3 protein, called by TCRdb with MiXCR from the multiplex PCR reads. The sample yields some 580,000 distinct CDR3 sequences, around 15% seen once. Sequencing was performed on blood. The clonotype was recovered from a woman aged 40 to 50 with Graves' ophthalmopathy.

CDR3 region: CSASSLDRGGNEQFF. The CDR3 nucleotides are TGCAGTGCTAGCTCCCTCGACAGGGGCGGGAATGAGCAGTTCTTC. This rearrangement joins TRBV20-1 to TRBJ2-1; 8 positions match TRBD1. V lost 3 bases, J lost 7 bases, and 11 bases stayed unmatched. The V gene's germline CDR1 is DFQATT and CDR2 SNEGSKA (reference sequence). The CDR3 runs to 15 residues.